This TCR beta chain originates from a study of tumor-infiltrating lymphocytes in primary liver carcinoma (dated by TCRdb to about 2017). Context from the whole study: Surgical resection was performed in China between late 2015 and 2016 on four or five patients with histopathologically diagnosed primary liver carcinoma. Roughly 3.65 to 7.5 million productive TCRbeta reads were obtained per sample, and no significant difference in read depth was found between tissue types. Hepatocellular carcinoma (four) or combined HCC and intrahepatic cholangiocarcinoma (one) was present in the five patients, who were three men and two women aged 30 to 69 years. The tumors of the five patients were staged as T1-T3 N0M0, with maximum diameters ranging from about 4 to 11 cm. A total of roughly 35 specimens from 5 patients went through TCRbeta repertoire sequencing, namely 25 tumor regions, 5 adjacent noncancerous liver tissues and 5 peripheral blood samples. High reproducibility was observed for the technical replicate repertoires, with mean shared-clone rates about 0.89 and correlation coefficients above 0.95. TCRbeta repertoire sequencing, expression microarrays and whole-exome sequencing were combined in the study across five regions of each liver tumor, with adjacent normal tissue and blood also included.

Blood RNA was extracted from unsorted whole blood with TRIzol reagent; germline DNA came from the DNeasy Blood & Tissue kit. Chronic HBV infection was present in the patients, and the patients were treatment-naive at sampling. Before surgery, four milliliters of peripheral blood were collected into K2EDTA tubes. A constant-region primer and ProtoScript II reverse transcriptase were used to reverse-transcribe TCRbeta-specific cDNA from approximately 450 ng total RNA. TCRbeta libraries were built with three nested multiplex PCR rounds, a slightly modified ARM-PCR procedure. Each of the first two PCR rounds ran for approximately 10 cycles and used multiplex TRBV1-TRBV30 forward primers together with a Cbeta reverse primer. A final 25-cycle PCR with Deep VentR polymerase added sample barcodes and Illumina adapters. Amplicons of 200-500 bp were gel-purified with a QIAquick gel extraction kit before sequencing. The TCRbeta amplicons were sequenced with 250-bp paired-end reads on an Illumina HiSeq 2500. Per the original workflow: Reads were quality-trimmed with Trimmomatic v0.33, and paired reads were merged with FLASH v1.2.11 to recover full CDR3 sequences. V, D and J germline segments were assigned to the rearranged TCRbeta sequences by MiGEC v1.2.1b. VDJtools v1.0.0 computed clonotype statistics and Shannon-Wiener diversity indices. To reduce sampling bias, subsequent analyses other than the diversity analysis used only the 250 most abundant clonotypes in each sample. Clones were called with MiXCR by TCRdb after fastp trimmed the public reads at Q25, and only in-frame beta chains were retained. Records with the same CDR3 protein are collapsed into one entry carrying the most frequent genes and DNA. For this entry, the V and J calls and clone size follow TCRdb and not the study's own pipeline. Counted in this sample were some 190,000 distinct CDR3 sequences; over 45% of them appeared once. The biggest ten clones account for under 75% of the sample.

Study-wide findings and limitations: Pairs of tumor regions showed greater repertoire overlap (mean 36%) than tumor-adjacent pairs (roughly 17%) or tumor-blood pairs (roughly 14%), which is consistent with antigen-driven expansion. The top 250 clones accounted for a significantly greater share of the repertoire in tumors than in blood (p = 0.039). With just a few patients in the study, the authors point out that the findings should be validated in a larger study. Because sequencing covered only the TCR beta chain and unpaired alpha chains were not captured, true repertoire diversity is likely underestimated. Comparison of CD4+ and CD8+ T cell repertoires was precluded by the use of bulk unsorted samples.

The CDR3 sequence holds 16 residues, the cysteine and phenylalanine included. The kept DNA is CDR3 alone, 48 bases in frame from the first base. The junction shows trimming of 0 bases on V and 0 bases on J, plus 10 bases between the germline ends. About this clonotype: Its antigen specificity is not known. No much larger clone exists at a distance of one base, and base qualities are not known.

The sequence was collected from a man in his forties with primary liver carcinoma and hepatitis B virus infection. Sequencing was carried out using peripheral blood. Here the chain combines TRBV12-3 or TRBV12-4 and TRBJ2-3; the D gene identity is not certain. CDR3 protein: CASSLARADSTDTQYF. The nucleotide sequence is given as TGTGCCAGCAGTTTAGCGCGAGCAGATAGCACAGATACGCAGTATTTT.